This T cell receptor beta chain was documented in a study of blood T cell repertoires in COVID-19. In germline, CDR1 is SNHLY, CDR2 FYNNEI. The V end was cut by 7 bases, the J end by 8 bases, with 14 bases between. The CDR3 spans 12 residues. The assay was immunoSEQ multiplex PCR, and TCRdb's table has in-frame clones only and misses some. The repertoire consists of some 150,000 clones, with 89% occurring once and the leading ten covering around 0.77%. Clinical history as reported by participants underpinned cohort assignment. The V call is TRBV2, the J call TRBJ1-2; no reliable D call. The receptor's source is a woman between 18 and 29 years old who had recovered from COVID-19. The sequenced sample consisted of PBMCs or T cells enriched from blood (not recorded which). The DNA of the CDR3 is TGTGCCAGCAACTTAATAGCTCGGGGCTACACCTTC. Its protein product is CASNLIARGYTF.